Reported below is one T cell receptor beta chain. Seattle-derived patients entered the study during active infection and were followed longitudinally. The ends were cut back, 5 bases at V and 3 bases at J, with 16 bases in the middle. CDR1 is SEHNR and CDR2 is FQNEAQ in the germline V gene (reference sequence). The CDR3 has 15 residues. In the original processing: Amplifying reference gene primers gave estimates of nucleated cell counts. Data came from immunoSEQ multiplex PCR; TCRdb stores just in-frame clones and leaves some out. That table supplies the V and J calls and clone size; D and trimming were determined from the DNA. This sample has 150,000 to 200,000 clones; 84% occur once, and the top ten carry around 2.7%. The data were obtained in a study of blood T cell repertoires in COVID-19. Study details: Material from acute and convalescent COVID-19 was sourced from the United States, Italy and Spain. T cells, B-cell-depleted T cells, or PBMCs provided the cDNA or gDNA that served as material.

The V gene is TRBV7-9, the J gene TRBJ2-5; D might be TRBD2 (6 bases). The receptor was isolated from a woman over 75 with COVID-19, enrolled during active disease. The specimen sequenced was peripheral blood. CDR3 in amino acids: CASSHTGRGEETQYF. The CDR3 bases are TGTGCCAGCAGCCATACGGGACGCGGGGAAGAGACCCAGTACTTC.